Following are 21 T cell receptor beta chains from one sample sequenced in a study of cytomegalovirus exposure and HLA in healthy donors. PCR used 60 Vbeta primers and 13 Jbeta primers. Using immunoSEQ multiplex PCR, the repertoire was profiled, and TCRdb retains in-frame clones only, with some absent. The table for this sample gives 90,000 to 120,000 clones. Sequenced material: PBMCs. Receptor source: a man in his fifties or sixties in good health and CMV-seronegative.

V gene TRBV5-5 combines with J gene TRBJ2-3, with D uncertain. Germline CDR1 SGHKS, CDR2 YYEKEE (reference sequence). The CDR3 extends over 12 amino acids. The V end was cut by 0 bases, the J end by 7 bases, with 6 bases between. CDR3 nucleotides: TGTGCCAGCAGCTTGGAGTCTAATACGCAGTATTTT. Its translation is CASSLESNTQYF. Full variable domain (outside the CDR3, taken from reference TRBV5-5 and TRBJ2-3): DAGVTQSPTHLIKTRGQQVTLRCSPISGHKSVSWYQQVLGQGPQFIFQYYEKEERGRGNFPDRFSARQFPNYSSELNVNALLLGDSALYLCASSLESNTQYFGPGTRLTVL.

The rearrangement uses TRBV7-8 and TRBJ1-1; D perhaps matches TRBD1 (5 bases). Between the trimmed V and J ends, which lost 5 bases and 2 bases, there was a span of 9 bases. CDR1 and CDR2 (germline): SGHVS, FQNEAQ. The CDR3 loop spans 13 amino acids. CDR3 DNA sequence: TGTGCCAGCAGCCGACAGCAAAACACTGAAGCTTTCTTT. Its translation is CASSRQQNTEAFF.

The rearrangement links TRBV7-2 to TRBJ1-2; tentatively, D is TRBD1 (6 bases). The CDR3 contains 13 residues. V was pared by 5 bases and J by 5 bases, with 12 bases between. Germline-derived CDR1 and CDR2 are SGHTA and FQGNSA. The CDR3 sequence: CASSTRTEYGYTF. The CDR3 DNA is TGTGCCAGCAGCACCCGGACAGAATATGGCTACACCTTC.

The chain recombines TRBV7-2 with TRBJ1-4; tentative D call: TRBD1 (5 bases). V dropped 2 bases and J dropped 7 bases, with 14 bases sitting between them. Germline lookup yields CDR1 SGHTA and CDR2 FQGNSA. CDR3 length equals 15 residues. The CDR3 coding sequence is TGTGCCAGCAGCTTACAGGGAATTTTGGGTGAAAAACTGTTTTTT. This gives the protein CASSLQGILGEKLFF.

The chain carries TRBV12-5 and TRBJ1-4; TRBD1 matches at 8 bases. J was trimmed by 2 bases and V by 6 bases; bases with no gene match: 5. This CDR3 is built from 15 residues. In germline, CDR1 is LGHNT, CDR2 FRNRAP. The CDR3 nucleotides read TGTGCTAGTGGAGCACAGGGGGGGACTAATGAAAAACTGTTTTTT. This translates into CASGAQGGTNEKLFF. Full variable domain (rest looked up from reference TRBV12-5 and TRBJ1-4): DARVTQTPRHKVTEMGQEVTMRCQPILGHNTVFWYRQTMMQGLELLAYFRNRAPLDDSGMPKDRFSAEMPDATLATLKIQPSEPRDSAVYFCASGAQGGTNEKLFFGSGTQLSVL.

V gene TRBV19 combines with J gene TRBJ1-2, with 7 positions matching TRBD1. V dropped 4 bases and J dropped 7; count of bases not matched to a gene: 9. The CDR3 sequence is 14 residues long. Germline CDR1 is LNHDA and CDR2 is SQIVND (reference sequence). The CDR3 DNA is TGTGCCAGTAGTACCCAAACAGGGGTTGGTGGCTACACCTTC. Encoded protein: CASSTQTGVGGYTF.

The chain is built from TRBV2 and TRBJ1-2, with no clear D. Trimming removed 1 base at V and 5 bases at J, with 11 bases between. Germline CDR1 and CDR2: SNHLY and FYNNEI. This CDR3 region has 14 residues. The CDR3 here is CASSEESTLYGYTF. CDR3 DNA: TGTGCCAGCAGTGAAGAAAGCACTTTATATGGCTACACCTTC. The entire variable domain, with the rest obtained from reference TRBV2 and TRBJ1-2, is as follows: EPEVTQTPSHQVTQMGQEVILRCVPISNHLYFYWYRQILGQKVEFLVSFYNNEISEKSEIFDDQFSVERPDGSNFTLKIRSTKLEDSAMYFCASSEESTLYGYTFGSGTRLTVV.

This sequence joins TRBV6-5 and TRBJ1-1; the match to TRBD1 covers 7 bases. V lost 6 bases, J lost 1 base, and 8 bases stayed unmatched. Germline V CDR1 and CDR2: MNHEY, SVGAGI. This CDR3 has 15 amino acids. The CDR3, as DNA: TGTGCCAGCAGCTTATTCAGGGGGTCGAACACTGAAGCTTTCTTT. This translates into CASSLFRGSNTEAFF.

The CDR3 DNA follows: TGTGCCAGCAAGGGAGGTGTTCTTAGCTACAATGAGCAGTTCTTC. This codes for CASKGGVLSYNEQFF. V and J are TRBV6-1 and TRBJ2-1, with D perhaps TRBD2 (6 bases). The CDR3 is 15 amino acids. CDR1 is MNHNS, CDR2 SASEGT, per germline. Trimming removed 7 bases at V and 3 bases at J, with 16 bases between.

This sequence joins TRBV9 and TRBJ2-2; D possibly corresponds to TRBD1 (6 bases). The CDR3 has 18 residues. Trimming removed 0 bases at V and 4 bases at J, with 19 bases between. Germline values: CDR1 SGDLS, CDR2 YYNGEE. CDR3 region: CASSVDPTGFGGTGELFF. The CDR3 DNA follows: TGTGCCAGCAGCGTAGATCCCACAGGGTTTGGGGGCACCGGGGAGCTGTTTTTT.

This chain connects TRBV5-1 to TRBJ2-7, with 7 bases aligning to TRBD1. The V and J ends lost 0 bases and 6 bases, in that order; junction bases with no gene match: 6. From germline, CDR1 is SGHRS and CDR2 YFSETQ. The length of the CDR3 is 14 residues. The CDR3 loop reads CASSLEGRGTEQYF. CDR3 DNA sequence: TGCGCCAGCAGCTTGGAGGGCAGGGGGACCGAGCAGTACTTC.

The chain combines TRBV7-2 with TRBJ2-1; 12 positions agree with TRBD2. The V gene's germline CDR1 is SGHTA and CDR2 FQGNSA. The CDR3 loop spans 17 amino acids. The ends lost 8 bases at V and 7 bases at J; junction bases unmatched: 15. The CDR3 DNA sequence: TGTGCCAGCTCAATATCTAGCGGGGGGGCCGTTTGGAATGAGCAGTTCTTC. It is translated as CASSISSGGAVWNEQFF.

DNA of the CDR3: TGTGCCAGCAGTCGGGACAGGGGCGACGAGCAGTACTTC. It yields the protein CASSRDRGDEQYF. V usage is TRBV7-6 and J usage is TRBJ2-7; 10 nucleotides match TRBD1. CDR1 is SGHVS, CDR2 FNYEAQ, per germline. The CDR3 loop spans 13 amino acids. V shed 6 bases and J 5 bases; nucleotides not matched to a gene: 4.

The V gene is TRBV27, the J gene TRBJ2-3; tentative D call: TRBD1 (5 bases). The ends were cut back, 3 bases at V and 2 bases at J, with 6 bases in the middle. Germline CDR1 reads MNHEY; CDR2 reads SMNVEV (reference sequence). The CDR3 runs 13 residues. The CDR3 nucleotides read TGTGCCAGCAGTTTGGGGCTCACAGATACGCAGTATTTT. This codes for CASSLGLTDTQYF.

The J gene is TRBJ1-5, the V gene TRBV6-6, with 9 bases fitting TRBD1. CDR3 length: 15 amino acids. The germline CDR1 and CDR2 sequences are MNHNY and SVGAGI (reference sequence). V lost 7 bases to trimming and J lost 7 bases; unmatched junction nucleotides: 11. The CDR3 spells CASTKTGGVGQPQHF. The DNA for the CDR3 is TGTGCCAGCACGAAGACAGGGGGGGTAGGACAGCCCCAGCATTTT.

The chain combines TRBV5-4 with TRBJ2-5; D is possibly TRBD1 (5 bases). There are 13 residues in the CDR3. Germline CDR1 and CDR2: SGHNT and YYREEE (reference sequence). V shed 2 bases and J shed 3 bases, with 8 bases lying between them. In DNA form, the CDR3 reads TGTGCCAGCAGCTTAGACAGCGAAGAGACCCAGTACTTC. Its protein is CASSLDSEETQYF. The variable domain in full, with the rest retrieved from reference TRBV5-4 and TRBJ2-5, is ETGVTQSPTHLIKTRGQQVTLRCSSQSGHNTVSWYQQALGQGPQFIFQYYREEENGRGNFPPRFSGLQFPNYSSELNVNALELDDSALYLCASSLDSEETQYFGPGTRLLVL.

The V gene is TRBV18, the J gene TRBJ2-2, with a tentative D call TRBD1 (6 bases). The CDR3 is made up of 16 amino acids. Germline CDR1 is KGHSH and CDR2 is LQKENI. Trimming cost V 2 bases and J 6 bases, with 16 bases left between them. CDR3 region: CASSPAGTPWAGELFF. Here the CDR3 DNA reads TGTGCCAGCTCACCAGCCGGGACACCATGGGCCGGGGAGCTGTTTTTT.

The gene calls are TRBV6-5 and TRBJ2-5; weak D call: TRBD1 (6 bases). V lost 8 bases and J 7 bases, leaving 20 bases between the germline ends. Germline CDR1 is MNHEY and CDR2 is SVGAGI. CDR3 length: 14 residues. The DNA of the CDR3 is TGTGCCAGCGGGGGCGGTGGTCTTGGTGGGACCCAGTACTTC. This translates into CASGGGGLGGTQYF.

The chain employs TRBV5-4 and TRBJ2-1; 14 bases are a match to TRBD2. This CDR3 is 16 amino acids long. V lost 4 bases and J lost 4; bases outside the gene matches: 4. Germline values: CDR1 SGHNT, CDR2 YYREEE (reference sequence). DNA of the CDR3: TGTGCCAGCAGCCTGGGACTAGCGGGAGAGTACAATGAGCAGTTCTTC. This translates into CASSLGLAGEYNEQFF.

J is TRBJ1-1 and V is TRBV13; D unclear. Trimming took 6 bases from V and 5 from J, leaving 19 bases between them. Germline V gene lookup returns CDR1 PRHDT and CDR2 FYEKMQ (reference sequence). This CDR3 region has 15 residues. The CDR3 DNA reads TGTGCCAGCAGTTACTGGGTCCGAGGAGGGACTGAAGCTTTCTTT. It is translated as CASSYWVRGGTEAFF.

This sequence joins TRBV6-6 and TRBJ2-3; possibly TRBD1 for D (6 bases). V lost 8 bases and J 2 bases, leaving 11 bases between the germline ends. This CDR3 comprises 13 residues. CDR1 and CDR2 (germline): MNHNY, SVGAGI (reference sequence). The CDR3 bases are TGTGCCAGCGAACAGGGCATCACAGATACGCAGTATTTT. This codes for CASEQGITDTQYF.